The source of this T cell receptor (beta chain) is a study of cytomegalovirus exposure and HLA in healthy donors. Study as a whole: Earlier work reported some 110 million unique TCR beta sequences from about 180 million T cells.

Germline trimming cut 0 bases from V and 2 bases from J; bases unmatched to any gene: 7. Germline-derived CDR1 and CDR2 are WNHNN and SYGVQD (reference sequence). The length of the CDR3 is 16 residues. The study, taken as a whole, reports: No immune exposure information besides CMV serostatus was available. Previous analysis showed most TCR beta V segments were productive about 90% or about 30% of the time.

The PCR used 60 Vbeta and 13 Jbeta primers. Some clones are missing from TCRdb's copy, which holds only in-frame ones; the method was immunoSEQ multiplex PCR. This table holds some 96,000 clones, approximately 64% found once. Note on this clone: The antigen remains unidentified.

The sample was PBMCs. This receptor was obtained from a man aged 60 to 69 in good health and CMV-seronegative. J is TRBJ2-7 and V is TRBV10-1; the match to TRBD1 covers 7 bases. CDR3 residues: CASSESTGSVAYEQYF. CDR3 in DNA: TGCGCCAGCAGTGAGTCGACAGGGTCCGTGGCCTACGAGCAGTACTTC.